What follows describes a single TCR beta chain. What it binds is not known. The data derive from a study of cytomegalovirus exposure and HLA in healthy donors. Whole-study results and caveats: Investigators reported about 160 TCR beta chains as tied to cytomegalovirus. TRBV6-2, TRBV6-3 and some other V segments were unresolvable in 87-base-pair reads. In a later analysis, parvovirus B19, influenza, CMV and Epstein-Barr virus appeared linked to several top co-occurrence clusters.

It was with 60 Vbeta and 13 Jbeta primers that the PCR ran. Sequencing used immunoSEQ multiplex PCR; TCRdb keeps in-frame clones, though not all of them. The sample has fewer than 100,000 clones; 7.6% are singletons. The CDR3 is 15 amino acids. Trimming removed 2 bases from V and 5 bases from J; junction bases left unmatched: 1. Germline values: CDR1 SGHNT, CDR2 YENEEA. Donors in the study were healthy people who gave bone marrow. The receptor's source is a man in his fifties or sixties in good health and CMV-seronegative. Material for sequencing was PBMCs. This rearrangement joins TRBV11-3 to TRBJ2-2; 11 nucleotides agree with TRBD2. CDR3 residues: CASSLSSGRTGELFF. DNA for the CDR3: TGTGCCAGCAGCTTATCTAGCGGGAGGACCGGGGAGCTGTTTTTT.